Described below is a single TCR beta chain sequence and its context. Its antigen is unknown. These data come from a study of beta chain features in type 1 diabetes. The overall study: Roughly 110,000,000 sorted cells were examined across all samples.

The sequenced template was cDNA made from the entire isolated RNA. Profiling relied on immunoSEQ multiplex PCR, and the TCRdb table lists in-frame clones only, not all of them. This table has around 130,000 clones, 9% appearing once. Study observations and caveats: For Type 1 diabetes patients, all four CD4+ subsets carried TCRB CDR3s that were moderately but significantly shorter. In comparison with healthy donors, patients had naive, central memory and Treg TCRB repertoires that appeared more similar.

Sequencing was carried out using central memory CD4+ T cells from blood. The TCR comes from a man younger than 45 with type 1 diabetes.

The CDR3 spells CASSTGQAPRESTDTQYF. The CDR3 bases are TGTGCCAGCAGCACCGGACAGGCGCCTCGGGAGAGCACAGATACGCAGTATTTT. The rearrangement joins TRBV11-3 to TRBJ2-3; maybe TRBD1 (7 bases). Trimming left V 5 bases short and J 0 bases short, with 21 bases between. CDR3 length equals 18 residues. Germline V CDR1 and CDR2: SGHNT, YENEEA.